These T cell receptor beta chains were read from a single sample in a study of T cell repertoires in cytomegalovirus infection. One entry per CDR3 protein, called by TCRdb with MiXCR from the reads. The repertoire has fewer than 950,000 distinct CDR3 sequences, 30% to 35% of them found once; the top ten carry over 10%. These receptors' antigens are unknown. Sequenced material: cultured CD8+ T cells from PBMCs, taken from culture after CMV antigen stimulation. The receptors were gathered from a human donor in good health (CMV status not recorded). Some clones in this sample may be carry-over from other donors' samples. Each CDR3 is given without its conserved first and last residue.

v_call cdr3_aa
TRBV28 ASTLGAGAWGEQY
TRBV13 ASSYGQGNTIY
TRBV10-3 AIQTSASLNEQF
TRBV27 ASGFRVVAGGTGELF
TRBV10-3 AISESQQGNSPLH
TRBV6-2/TRBV6-3 ASSWGDWQETQY
TRBV4-1 ASSPSRGFSYEQY
TRBV10-3 ASRFTGENTEAF
TRBV19 ASTPPGWSITEAF
TRBV7-9 ASIPSGRTSTDTQY
TRBV6-5 ASSYSAGGINNEQF
TRBV19 ASSSSGTVYNEQF
TRBV7-9 ASSSGQINEKLF
TRBV6-6 ASSYSLDSRLTDTEAF
TRBV7-9 ASSLSNRDRGTGVNEKLF
TRBV19 ASSAGQYNEQF
TRBV29-1 SAETGTAIRDTQY
TRBV6-8 ATRQEANYGYT
TRBV15 ATSRTGRNQPQH
TRBV7-8 ASSDGQNTEAF
TRBV27 ASSHPLTGSGSRVTQY
TRBV10-2 ASRADSHEQY
TRBV7-2 ASSLSPSPLTTEAF
TRBV6-5 ASSYSREFGQPQH
TRBV7-8 ASTLGNTIY
TRBV7-9 ASTQVGTTNYGYT
TRBV6-5 ATRGEKLYTYGYT
TRBV20-1 SARWRGRATDTQY
TRBV29-1 SVGPLGGGETQY
TRBV28 ASSLVQRAEAF
TRBV6-2/TRBV6-3 ASSYVNLDSNQPQH
TRBV7-4 ASSSGSYEQF
TRBV12-3/TRBV12-4 ASSLEQNTGELF
TRBV7-9 ASSVLDRDNEQF
TRBV20-1 SARDGGAYTGELF
TRBV6-5 ASSVFRDRVPNQPQH
TRBV12-5 ASGFHRDRDTDTQY
TRBV4-1 ASSQDSPREVDSYNEQF